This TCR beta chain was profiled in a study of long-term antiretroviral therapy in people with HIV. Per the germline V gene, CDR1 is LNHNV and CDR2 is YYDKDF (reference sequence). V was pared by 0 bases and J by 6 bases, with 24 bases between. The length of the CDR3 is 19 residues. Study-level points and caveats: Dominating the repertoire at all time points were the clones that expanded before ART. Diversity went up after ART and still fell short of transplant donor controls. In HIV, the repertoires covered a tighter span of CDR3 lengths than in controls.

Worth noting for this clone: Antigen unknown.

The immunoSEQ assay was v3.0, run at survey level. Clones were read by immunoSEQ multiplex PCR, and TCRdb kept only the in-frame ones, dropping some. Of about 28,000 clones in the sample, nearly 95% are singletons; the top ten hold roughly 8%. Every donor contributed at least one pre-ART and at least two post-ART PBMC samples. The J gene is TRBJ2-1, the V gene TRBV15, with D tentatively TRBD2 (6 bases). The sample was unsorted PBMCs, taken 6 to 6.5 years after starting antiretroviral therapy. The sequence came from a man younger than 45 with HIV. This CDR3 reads CATSRDSPPGVLPGNEQFF. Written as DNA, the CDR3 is TGTGCCACCAGCAGAGACTCCCCACCGGGAGTCCTCCCAGGCAATGAGCAGTTCTTC. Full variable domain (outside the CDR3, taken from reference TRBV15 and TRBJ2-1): DAMVIQNPRYQVTQFGKPVTLSCSQTLNHNVMYWYQQKSSQAPKLLFHYYDKDFNNEADTPDNFQSRRPNTSFCFLDIRSPGLGDTAMYLCATSRDSPPGVLPGNEQFFGPGTRLTVL.